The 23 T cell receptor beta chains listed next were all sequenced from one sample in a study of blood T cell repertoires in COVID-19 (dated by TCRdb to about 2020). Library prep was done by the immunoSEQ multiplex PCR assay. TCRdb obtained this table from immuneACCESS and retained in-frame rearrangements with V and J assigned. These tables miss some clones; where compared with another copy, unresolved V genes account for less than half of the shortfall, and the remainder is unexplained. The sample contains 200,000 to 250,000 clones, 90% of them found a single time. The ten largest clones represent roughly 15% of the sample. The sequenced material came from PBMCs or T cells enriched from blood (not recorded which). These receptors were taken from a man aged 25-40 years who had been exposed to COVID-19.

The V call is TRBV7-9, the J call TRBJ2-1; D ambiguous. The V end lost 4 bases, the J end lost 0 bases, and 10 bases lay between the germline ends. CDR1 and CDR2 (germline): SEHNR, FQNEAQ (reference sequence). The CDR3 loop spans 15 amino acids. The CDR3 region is CASSSHLLSYNEQFF. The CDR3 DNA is TGTGCCAGCAGCTCCCATCTACTCTCCTACAATGAGCAGTTCTTC.

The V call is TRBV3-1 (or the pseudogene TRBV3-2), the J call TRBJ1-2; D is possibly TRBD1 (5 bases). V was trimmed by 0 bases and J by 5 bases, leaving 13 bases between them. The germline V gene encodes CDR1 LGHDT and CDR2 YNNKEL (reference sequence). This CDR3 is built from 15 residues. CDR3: CASSQEQGVGYGYTF. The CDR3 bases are TGTGCCAGCAGCCAAGAACAAGGGGTAGGTTATGGCTACACCTTC.

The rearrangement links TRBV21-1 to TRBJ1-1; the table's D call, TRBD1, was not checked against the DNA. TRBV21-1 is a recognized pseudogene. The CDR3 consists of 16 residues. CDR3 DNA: TGTGCCAGCAGCAAAGCGGCGTGGCAGGAGAACACTGAAGCTTTCTTT. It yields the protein CASSKAAWQENTEAFF.

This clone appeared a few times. The CDR3 region is CASSLLSRGRSGNTIYF. In nucleotides, the CDR3 is TGTGCCAGCAGCTTACTGAGCAGGGGGCGTTCTGGAAACACCATATATTTT. The V call is TRBV7-9, the J call TRBJ1-3; TRBD1 aligns across 8 bases. The CDR3 is 17 amino acids. Losses at the gene ends were 2 bases for V and 1 base for J; bases not matched to a gene: 7. Germline V gives CDR1 SEHNR, CDR2 FQNEAQ (reference sequence).

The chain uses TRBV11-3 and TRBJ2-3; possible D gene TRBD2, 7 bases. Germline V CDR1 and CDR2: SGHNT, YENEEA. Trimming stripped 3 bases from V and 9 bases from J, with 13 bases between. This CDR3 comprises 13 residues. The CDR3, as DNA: TGTGCCAGCAGCTTGGCGGGGGCCCGGACGCAGTATTTT. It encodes CASSLAGARTQYF.

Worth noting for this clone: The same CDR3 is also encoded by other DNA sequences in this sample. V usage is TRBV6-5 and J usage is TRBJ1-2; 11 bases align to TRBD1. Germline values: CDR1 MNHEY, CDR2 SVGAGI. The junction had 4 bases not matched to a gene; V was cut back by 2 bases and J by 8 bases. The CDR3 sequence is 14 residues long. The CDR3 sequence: CASSYGQGALGYTF. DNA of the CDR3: TGTGCCAGCAGTTACGGACAGGGGGCTTTGGGCTACACCTTC.

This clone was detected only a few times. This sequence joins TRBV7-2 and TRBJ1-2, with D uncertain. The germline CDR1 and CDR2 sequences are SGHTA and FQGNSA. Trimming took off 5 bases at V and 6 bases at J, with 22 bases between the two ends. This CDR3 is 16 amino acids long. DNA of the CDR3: TGTGCCAGCAGCGCCCACGGAGGGCGTGGAGGCGATGGCTACACCTTC. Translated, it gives CASSAHGGRGGDGYTF.

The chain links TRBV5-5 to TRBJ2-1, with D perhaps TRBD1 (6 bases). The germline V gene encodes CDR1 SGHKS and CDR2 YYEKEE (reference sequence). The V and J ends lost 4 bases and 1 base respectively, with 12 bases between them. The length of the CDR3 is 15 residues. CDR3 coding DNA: TGTGCCAGCAGCACACAGGGCAAGTCCTACAATGAGCAGTTCTTC. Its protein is CASSTQGKSYNEQFF.

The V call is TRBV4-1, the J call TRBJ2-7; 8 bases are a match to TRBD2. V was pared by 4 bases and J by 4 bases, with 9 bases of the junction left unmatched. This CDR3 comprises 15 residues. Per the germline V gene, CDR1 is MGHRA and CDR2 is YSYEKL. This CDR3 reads CASSLPFSGVYEQYF. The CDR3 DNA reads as TGCGCCAGCAGCCTACCCTTTAGCGGGGTGTACGAGCAGTACTTC.

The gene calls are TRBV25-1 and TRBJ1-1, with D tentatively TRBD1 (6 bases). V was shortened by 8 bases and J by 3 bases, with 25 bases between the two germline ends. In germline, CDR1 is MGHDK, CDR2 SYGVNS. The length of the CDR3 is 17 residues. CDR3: CASSGLERGGWDTEAFF. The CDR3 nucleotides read TGTGCCAGCTCGGGCCTCGAAAGGGGGGGTTGGGACACTGAAGCTTTCTTT.

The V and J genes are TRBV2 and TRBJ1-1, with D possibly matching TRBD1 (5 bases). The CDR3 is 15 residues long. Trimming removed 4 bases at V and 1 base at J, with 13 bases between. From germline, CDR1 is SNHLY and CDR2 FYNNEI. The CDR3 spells CASSVGYDRNTEAFF. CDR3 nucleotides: TGTGCCAGCAGTGTAGGTTATGACAGGAACACTGAAGCTTTCTTT.

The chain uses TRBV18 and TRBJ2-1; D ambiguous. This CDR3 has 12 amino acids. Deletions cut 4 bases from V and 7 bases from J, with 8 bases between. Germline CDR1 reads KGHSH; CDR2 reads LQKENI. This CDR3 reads CASSLSANEQFF. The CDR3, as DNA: TGTGCCAGCTCACTGAGCGCAAATGAGCAGTTCTTC.

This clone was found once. The CDR3 DNA is TGCGCCAGCAGCTTGGCCGGGGGGGCAGGTGAAAAACTGTTTTTT. It yields the protein CASSLAGGAGEKLFF. This chain links TRBV5-1 with TRBJ1-4, with D maybe TRBD1 (6 bases). CDR1 is SGHRS, CDR2 YFSETQ, per germline. CDR3 length: 15 amino acids. Trimming shortened V by 0 bases and J by 7 bases, and 13 bases separated the two germline ends.

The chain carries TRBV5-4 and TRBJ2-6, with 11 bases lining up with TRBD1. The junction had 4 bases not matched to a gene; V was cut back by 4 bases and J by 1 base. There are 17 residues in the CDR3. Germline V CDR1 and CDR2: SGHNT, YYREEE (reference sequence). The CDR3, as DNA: TGTGCCAGCAGCCTTGGGACAGGGGGATCTGGGGCCAACGTCCTGACTTTC. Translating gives CASSLGTGGSGANVLTF.

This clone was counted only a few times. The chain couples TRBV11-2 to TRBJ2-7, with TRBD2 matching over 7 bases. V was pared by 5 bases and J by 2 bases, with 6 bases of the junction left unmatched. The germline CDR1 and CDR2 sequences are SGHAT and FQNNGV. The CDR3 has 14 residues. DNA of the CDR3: TGTGCCAGCAGCCCCCCGGGGGGTGCCTACGAGCAGTACTTC. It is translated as CASSPPGGAYEQYF.

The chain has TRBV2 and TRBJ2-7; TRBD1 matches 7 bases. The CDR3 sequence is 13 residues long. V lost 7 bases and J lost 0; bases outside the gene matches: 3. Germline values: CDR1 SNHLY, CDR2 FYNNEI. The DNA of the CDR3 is TGTGCCAGCATGGGACAGTTCTCCTACGAGCAGTACTTC. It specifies CASMGQFSYEQYF.

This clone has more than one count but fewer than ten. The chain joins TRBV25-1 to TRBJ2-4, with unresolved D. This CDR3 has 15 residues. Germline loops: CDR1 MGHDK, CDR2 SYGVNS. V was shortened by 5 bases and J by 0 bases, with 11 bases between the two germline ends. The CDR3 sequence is CASSRRRLAKNIQYF. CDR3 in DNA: TGTGCCAGCAGTAGGAGAAGACTAGCCAAAAACATTCAGTACTTC.

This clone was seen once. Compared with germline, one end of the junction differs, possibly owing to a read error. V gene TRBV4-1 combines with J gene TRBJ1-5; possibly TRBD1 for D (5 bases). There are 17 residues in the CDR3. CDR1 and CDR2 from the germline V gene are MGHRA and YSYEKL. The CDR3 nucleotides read TGCCCCAGCAGCCGGCGGCAGGGACTCGAATCCGCTCAGCCCCAGCATTTT. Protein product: CPSSRRQGLESAQPQHF.

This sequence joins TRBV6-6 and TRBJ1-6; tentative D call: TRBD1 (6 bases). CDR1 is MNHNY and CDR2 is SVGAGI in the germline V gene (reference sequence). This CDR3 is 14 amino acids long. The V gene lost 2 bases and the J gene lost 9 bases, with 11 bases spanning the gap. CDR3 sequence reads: CASSYRGIGSPLHF. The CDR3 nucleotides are TGTGCCAGCAGTTACAGGGGGATCGGTTCACCCCTCCACTTT.

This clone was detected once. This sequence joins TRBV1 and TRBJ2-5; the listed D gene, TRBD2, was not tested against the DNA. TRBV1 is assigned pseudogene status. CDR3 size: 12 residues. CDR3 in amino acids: CTSSQNSETQYF. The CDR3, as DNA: TGCACCAGCAGCCAAAATTCGGAGACCCAGTACTTC.

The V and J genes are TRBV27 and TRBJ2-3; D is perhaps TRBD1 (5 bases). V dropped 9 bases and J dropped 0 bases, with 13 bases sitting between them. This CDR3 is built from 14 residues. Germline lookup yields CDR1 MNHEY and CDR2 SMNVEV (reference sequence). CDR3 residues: CASKGVSSTDTQYF. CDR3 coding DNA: TGTGCCAGTAAAGGGGTATCTAGCACAGATACGCAGTATTTT.

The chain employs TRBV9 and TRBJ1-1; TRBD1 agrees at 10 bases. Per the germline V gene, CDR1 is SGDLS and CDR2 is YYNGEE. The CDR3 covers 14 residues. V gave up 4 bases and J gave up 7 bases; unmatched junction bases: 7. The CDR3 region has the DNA TGTGCCAGCAGCTCCGACAGGGGGCTGGGTGAAGCTTTCTTT. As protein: CASSSDRGLGEAFF.

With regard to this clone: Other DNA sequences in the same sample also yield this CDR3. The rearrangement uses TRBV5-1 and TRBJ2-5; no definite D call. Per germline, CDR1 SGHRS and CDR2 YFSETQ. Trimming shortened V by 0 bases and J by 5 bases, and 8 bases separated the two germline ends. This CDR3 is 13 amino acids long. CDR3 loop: CASSLDGRETQYF. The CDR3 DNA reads TGCGCCAGCAGCTTGGATGGCAGGGAGACCCAGTACTTC.